These T cell receptor beta chains were read from a single sample in a study of blood T cell repertoires in COVID-19. Clones were read by immunoSEQ multiplex PCR, and TCRdb kept only the in-frame ones, dropping some. Counted here are about 87,000 clones, about nine tenths occurring once; the ten biggest clones make up about 5%. Sequences were obtained from peripheral blood. The receptors here all came from a woman older than 75 with acute or convalescent COVID-19. CDR3s leave out the opening cysteine and the closing phenylalanine or tryptophan. Size values are once, few and many counts, or a class for expanded clones, and some rows have none.

CDR3 | V | size | J
ASSQHREKRQPQH | TRBV3-1/TRBV3-2 | NA | TRBJ1-5
ASSRDHGAEAF | TRBV18 | NA | TRBJ1-1
ASSPGQGNTDTQY | TRBV11-3 | NA | TRBJ2-3
AESSDLYNEQF | TRBV2 | NA | TRBJ2-1
ASSLAAGALNTEAF | TRBV5-6 | NA | TRBJ1-1
ASSPEDRPVGYT | TRBV18 | NA | TRBJ1-2
ASSYEGLPEAF | TRBV6-6 | NA | TRBJ1-1
ASSSDRDSKQY | TRBV18 | NA | TRBJ2-7
ASSFGGSDTQY | TRBV27 | NA | TRBJ2-3
ASTIGGGRNTEAF | TRBV7-9 | medium-sized | TRBJ1-1
ASSQRGEEQF | TRBV6-5 | NA | TRBJ2-1
ASSPPGGVYGYT | TRBV18 | NA | TRBJ1-2
ASSLDQGGNYGYT | TRBV5-1 | NA | TRBJ1-2
ASSVLGASGPYEQY | TRBV9 | NA | TRBJ2-7
ASSDGTGGPRYNEQF | TRBV5-1 | NA | TRBJ2-1
ASSDRQVNTEAF | TRBV2 | NA | TRBJ1-1
ASSIFGTGGFSHSYGYT | TRBV19 | NA | TRBJ1-2
ASSSLAAGTYNEQF | TRBV11-2 | NA | TRBJ2-1
ASIQTGDSYGYT | TRBV19 | few | TRBJ1-2
ASSIREGLEAF | TRBV12-3/TRBV12-4 | NA | TRBJ1-1
ASTQTGSGYGYT | TRBV6-5 | NA | TRBJ1-2
ASRRPGVDYGYT | TRBV6-5 | NA | TRBJ1-2
ASGLNRGRSHGYT | TRBV12-5 | NA | TRBJ1-2
ASSQLNRGGPTEAF | TRBV14 | NA | TRBJ1-1
ASRTGNSNQPQH | TRBV2 | NA | TRBJ1-5
ASSVGASGSMNEQF | TRBV9 | NA | TRBJ2-1
ASSDGSTGRPGF | TRBV6-1 | NA | TRBJ1-4
ASSPLSIENYGYT | TRBV5-1 | once | TRBJ1-2
ASSLGPSTQETQY | TRBV11-2 | NA | TRBJ2-5